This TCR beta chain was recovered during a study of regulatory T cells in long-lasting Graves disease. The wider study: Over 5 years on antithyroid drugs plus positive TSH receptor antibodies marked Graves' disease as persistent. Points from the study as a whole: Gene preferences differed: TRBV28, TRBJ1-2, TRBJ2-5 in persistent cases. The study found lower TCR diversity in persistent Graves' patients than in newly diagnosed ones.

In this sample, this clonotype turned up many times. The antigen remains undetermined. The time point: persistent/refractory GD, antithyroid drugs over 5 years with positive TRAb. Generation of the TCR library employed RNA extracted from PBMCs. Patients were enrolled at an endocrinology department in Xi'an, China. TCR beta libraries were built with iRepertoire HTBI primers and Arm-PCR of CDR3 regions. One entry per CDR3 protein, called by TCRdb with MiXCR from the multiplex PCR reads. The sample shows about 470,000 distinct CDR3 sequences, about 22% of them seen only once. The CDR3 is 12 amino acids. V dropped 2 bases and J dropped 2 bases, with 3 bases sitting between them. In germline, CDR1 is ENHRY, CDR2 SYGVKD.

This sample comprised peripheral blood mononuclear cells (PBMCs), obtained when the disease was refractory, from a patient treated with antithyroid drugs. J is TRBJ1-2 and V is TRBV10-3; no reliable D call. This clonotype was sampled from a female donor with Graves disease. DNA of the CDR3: TGTGCCATCAGTGAGGGGAACTATGGCTACACCTTC. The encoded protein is CAISEGNYGYTF.